This TCR beta chain stems from a study of shared clonotypes between healthy human individuals. This clone has a single count. Antigen specificity is unknown. Sequencing was performed with immunoSEQ multiplex PCR; in TCRdb, only in-frame clones are kept and a portion is missing. The table shows some 1.4 million clones, with roughly 96% occurring only once. The germline CDR1 and CDR2 sequences are MDHEN and SYDVKM. The CDR3 spans 14 residues. J gave up 2 bases and V 5 bases, and 6 bases lay outside the gene matches. Each donor was a Caucasian adult residing in Nashville, Tennessee. Overall study findings and caveats: Only blood was sampled, and tissue TCR repertoires likely differ from blood ones.

The receptor was isolated from a man aged 30 to 45 in good health. The sequencing input was naive CD4+ T cells sorted from blood. Subset given: CD45RA+ positively selected. The chain joins TRBV28 to TRBJ2-7; TRBD1 matches 7 bases. The CDR3 DNA reads as TGTGCCAGCAGTACCGGGACAGCGACCTACGAGCAGTACTTC. Translated: CASSTGTATYEQYF.